These T cell receptor beta chains were read from a single sample in a study of identifying expanded T cells in peripheral blood. Clones were sequenced by immunoSEQ multiplex PCR, and TCRdb holds only the in-frame ones, with some missing. Of around 130,000 clones listed, 75% to 90% were seen once; the top ten hold 8.4%. The sample comprised blood. Receptors were obtained from a person aged 18 to 75 in good health. The CDR3 runs from the conserved cysteine through the conserved F or W. Fields, in order: V gene, clone size, CDR3 length, J gene, D gene, CDR3 DNA, CDR3 protein. D genes are given only for firm matches. Size tells how often a clone was seen (once, few, many) or the class of an expanded clone, and some rows leave it out.

v_call: TRBV7-2; clone_size: -; cdr3_length: 14; j_call: TRBJ1-6; d_call: -; cdr3_nt: TGTGCCAGCACCCTACAGCGGCGAAATTCACCCCTCCACTTT; cdr3_aa: CASTLQRRNSPLHF
v_call: TRBV7-6; clone_size: -; cdr3_length: 16; j_call: TRBJ2-2; d_call: TRBD1; cdr3_nt: TGTGCCAGCAGCTCCCTGACAGGGGAGGAAGACGGGGAGCTGTTTTTT; cdr3_aa: CASSSLTGEEDGELFF
v_call: TRBV11-2; clone_size: -; cdr3_length: 14; j_call: TRBJ1-2; d_call: -; cdr3_nt: TGTGCCAGCAGCTTAGTCGGGTACGACTATGGCTACACCTTC; cdr3_aa: CASSLVGYDYGYTF
v_call: TRBV6-5; clone_size: -; cdr3_length: 14; j_call: TRBJ2-1; d_call: TRBD2; cdr3_nt: TGTGCCAGCAGTGAGACTAGCGGCCTCAATGAGCAGTTCTTC; cdr3_aa: CASSETSGLNEQFF
v_call: TRBV5-4; clone_size: once; cdr3_length: 14; j_call: TRBJ1-3; d_call: -; cdr3_nt: TGTGCCAGCAGCTTGAAGGGCGTTGTGGGCACCATATATTTT; cdr3_aa: CASSLKGVVGTIYF
v_call: TRBV5-1; clone_size: -; cdr3_length: 15; j_call: TRBJ1-1; d_call: -; cdr3_nt: TGCGCCAGCAGCGTTATACAGGGACTGAACACTGAAGCTTTCTTT; cdr3_aa: CASSVIQGLNTEAFF
v_call: TRBV11-1; clone_size: once; cdr3_length: 14; j_call: TRBJ2-7; d_call: TRBD2; cdr3_nt: TGTGCCAGCAGCCCCCCGGGGGGGCCCTACGAGCAGTACTTC; cdr3_aa: CASSPPGGPYEQYF
v_call: TRBV5-4; clone_size: few; cdr3_length: 11; j_call: TRBJ1-2; d_call: -; cdr3_nt: TGTGCCAGCAGCTCTAGGGACATCTACACCTTC; cdr3_aa: CASSSRDIYTF
v_call: TRBV6-7; clone_size: -; cdr3_length: 16; j_call: TRBJ1-5; d_call: -; cdr3_nt: TGTGCCAGCAGTTCCGGGACAACGTTATACAATCAGCCCCAGCATTTT; cdr3_aa: CASSSGTTLYNQPQHF
v_call: TRBV29-1; clone_size: once; cdr3_length: 13; j_call: TRBJ1-1; d_call: -; cdr3_nt: TGCAGCGTTGAAGGCCCTCCGGACACTGAAGCTTTCTTT; cdr3_aa: CSVEGPPDTEAFF
v_call: TRBV11-2; clone_size: -; cdr3_length: 14; j_call: TRBJ2-2; d_call: -; cdr3_nt: TGTGCCAGCACCTCGGAGTTAGCTACCGGGGAGCTGTTTTTT; cdr3_aa: CASTSELATGELFF
v_call: TRBV29-1; clone_size: -; cdr3_length: 13; j_call: TRBJ2-3; d_call: TRBD2; cdr3_nt: TGCAGCGTTGAGGAACTAGCGGGAGATACGCAGTATTTT; cdr3_aa: CSVEELAGDTQYF
v_call: TRBV2; clone_size: -; cdr3_length: 14; j_call: TRBJ1-1; d_call: -; cdr3_nt: TGTGCCAGCAGTGGGAGTCCGGGATGGTCTGAAGCTTTCTTT; cdr3_aa: CASSGSPGWSEAFF
v_call: TRBV5-8; clone_size: -; cdr3_length: 15; j_call: TRBJ2-7; d_call: -; cdr3_nt: TGTGCCAGCAGCACCCGGGGGGCCAATTCCTACGAGCAGTACTTC; cdr3_aa: CASSTRGANSYEQYF
v_call: TRBV6-6; clone_size: -; cdr3_length: 13; j_call: TRBJ1-2; d_call: -; cdr3_nt: TGTGCCAGCAGTTACAATCTTAACTATGGCTACACCTTC; cdr3_aa: CASSYNLNYGYTF
v_call: TRBV6-5; clone_size: -; cdr3_length: 13; j_call: TRBJ2-1; d_call: -; cdr3_nt: TGTGCCAGCAGTCACGGGACCGGCAATGAGCAGTTCTTC; cdr3_aa: CASSHGTGNEQFF
v_call: TRBV19; clone_size: -; cdr3_length: 15; j_call: TRBJ2-5; d_call: -; cdr3_nt: TGTGCCAGTACCGTAGGAGGGGCCGGCCAAGAGACCCAGTACTTC; cdr3_aa: CASTVGGAGQETQYF
v_call: TRBV5-1; clone_size: -; cdr3_length: 15; j_call: TRBJ2-1; d_call: TRBD2; cdr3_nt: TGCGCCAGCAGCTTGGGCGGGAGGGCCGACAATGAGCAGTTCTTC; cdr3_aa: CASSLGGRADNEQFF
v_call: TRBV7-9; clone_size: -; cdr3_length: 12; j_call: TRBJ2-7; d_call: -; cdr3_nt: TGTGCCAGCTCATCGGACTTTGGGGAGCAGTACTTC; cdr3_aa: CASSSDFGEQYF
v_call: TRBV9; clone_size: -; cdr3_length: 15; j_call: TRBJ2-1; d_call: -; cdr3_nt: TGTGCCAGCAGCGTAGACGGCGGAGTTTACAATGAGCAGTTCTTC; cdr3_aa: CASSVDGGVYNEQFF
v_call: TRBV11-2; clone_size: -; cdr3_length: 11; j_call: TRBJ2-1; d_call: -; cdr3_nt: TGTGCCAGCAGCCAAGTTGGGGAGCAGTTCTTC; cdr3_aa: CASSQVGEQFF
v_call: TRBV11-2; clone_size: -; cdr3_length: 15; j_call: TRBJ2-1; d_call: -; cdr3_nt: TGTGCCAGCAGCTTAATCAGGGCAGGCCACAATGAGCAGTTCTTC; cdr3_aa: CASSLIRAGHNEQFF
v_call: TRBV7-9; clone_size: once; cdr3_length: 13; j_call: TRBJ2-7; d_call: TRBD1; cdr3_nt: TGTGCCAGCAGCTTATACAGGGGTGGCGAGCAGTACTTC; cdr3_aa: CASSLYRGGEQYF
v_call: TRBV7-8; clone_size: -; cdr3_length: 15; j_call: TRBJ2-3; d_call: -; cdr3_nt: TGTGCCAGCAGAGATGAAGTTTTGGCAACAGATACGCAGTATTTT; cdr3_aa: CASRDEVLATDTQYF
v_call: TRBV7-7; clone_size: -; cdr3_length: 15; j_call: TRBJ2-3; d_call: TRBD1; cdr3_nt: TGTGCCAGCAGCATAACAGGGGGCTCCACAGATACGCAGTATTTT; cdr3_aa: CASSITGGSTDTQYF
v_call: TRBV19; clone_size: -; cdr3_length: 14; j_call: TRBJ2-5; d_call: TRBD1; cdr3_nt: TGTGCCAGTTCGGACAGGGCGTCCCAAGAGACCCAGTACTTC; cdr3_aa: CASSDRASQETQYF
v_call: TRBV28; clone_size: once; cdr3_length: 15; j_call: TRBJ1-1; d_call: -; cdr3_nt: TGTGCCAGCAGTTTCAGTTGGGGATCTAACACTGAAGCTTTCTTT; cdr3_aa: CASSFSWGSNTEAFF
v_call: TRBV6-5; clone_size: -; cdr3_length: 11; j_call: TRBJ2-1; d_call: -; cdr3_nt: TGTGCCAGCAGTTATGACTTGGAGCAGTTCTTC; cdr3_aa: CASSYDLEQFF
v_call: TRBV4-1; clone_size: -; cdr3_length: 15; j_call: TRBJ1-1; d_call: -; cdr3_nt: TGCGCCAGCAGCCTTACACTACAGGTGAACACTGAAGCTTTCTTT; cdr3_aa: CASSLTLQVNTEAFF
v_call: TRBV5-6; clone_size: -; cdr3_length: 16; j_call: TRBJ2-3; d_call: TRBD2; cdr3_nt: TGTGCCAGCAGCTTGAGCGGGAGGGCCGAGACAGATACGCAGTATTTT; cdr3_aa: CASSLSGRAETDTQYF
v_call: TRBV18; clone_size: -; cdr3_length: 13; j_call: TRBJ1-4; d_call: -; cdr3_nt: TGTGCCAGCTCACCAGTGGCCCACGAAAAACTGTTTTTT; cdr3_aa: CASSPVAHEKLFF
v_call: TRBV5-1; clone_size: -; cdr3_length: 14; j_call: TRBJ2-2; d_call: -; cdr3_nt: TGCGCCAGCAGCTCCTCTGGGGCCACCGGGGAGCTGTTTTTT; cdr3_aa: CASSSSGATGELFF
v_call: TRBV11-1; clone_size: once; cdr3_length: 17; j_call: TRBJ2-6; d_call: -; cdr3_nt: TGTGCCAGCAGCTTAAATTTTGGGGGCTCTGGGGCCAACGTCCTGACTTTC; cdr3_aa: CASSLNFGGSGANVLTF
v_call: TRBV9; clone_size: -; cdr3_length: 16; j_call: TRBJ1-6; d_call: -; cdr3_nt: TGTGCCAGCAGCGTACAGGGTTACAGGGTCAATTCACCCCTCCACTTT; cdr3_aa: CASSVQGYRVNSPLHF
v_call: TRBV7-2; clone_size: -; cdr3_length: 13; j_call: TRBJ2-7; d_call: -; cdr3_nt: TGTGCCAGCAGCCTTTACGGACAGTACGAGCAGTACTTC; cdr3_aa: CASSLYGQYEQYF
v_call: TRBV5-6; clone_size: -; cdr3_length: 12; j_call: TRBJ1-2; d_call: -; cdr3_nt: TGTGCCAGCAGCCCTAGGGGTGATGGCTACACCTTC; cdr3_aa: CASSPRGDGYTF
v_call: TRBV11-2; clone_size: -; cdr3_length: 14; j_call: TRBJ2-5; d_call: -; cdr3_nt: TGTGCCAGCAGCTTGGGTCCAGGGGAGGAGACCCAGTACTTC; cdr3_aa: CASSLGPGEETQYF
v_call: TRBV7-2; clone_size: -; cdr3_length: 14; j_call: TRBJ1-5; d_call: -; cdr3_nt: TGTGCCAGCAGCTGGGGGGGGATTGCGCAGCCCCAGCATTTT; cdr3_aa: CASSWGGIAQPQHF
v_call: TRBV5-6; clone_size: -; cdr3_length: 15; j_call: TRBJ2-2; d_call: -; cdr3_nt: TGTGCCAGCAGCTTTTTGGGCGGAGAGCTCAGGGAGCTGTTTTTT; cdr3_aa: CASSFLGGELRELFF
v_call: TRBV6-1; clone_size: -; cdr3_length: 14; j_call: TRBJ2-1; d_call: -; cdr3_nt: TGTGCCAGCAGTGCCGCCACGACCAACAATGAGCAGTTCTTC; cdr3_aa: CASSAATTNNEQFF
v_call: TRBV13; clone_size: -; cdr3_length: 17; j_call: TRBJ2-7; d_call: -; cdr3_nt: TGTGCCAGCAGCTACTCCCGGGGCCTTAACGCTCACTACGAGCAGTACTTC; cdr3_aa: CASSYSRGLNAHYEQYF
v_call: TRBV9; clone_size: -; cdr3_length: 12; j_call: TRBJ1-1; d_call: -; cdr3_nt: TGTGCCAGCAGCGCGGGAACAGGGGAAGCTTTCTTT; cdr3_aa: CASSAGTGEAFF
v_call: TRBV5-6; clone_size: -; cdr3_length: 16; j_call: TRBJ2-7; d_call: TRBD2; cdr3_nt: TGTGCCAGCAGCGCCCCGCTAGCGGGAGGGATCTACGAGCAGTACTTC; cdr3_aa: CASSAPLAGGIYEQYF
v_call: TRBV30; clone_size: -; cdr3_length: 13; j_call: TRBJ1-5; d_call: -; cdr3_nt: TGTGCCTGGAGCGGGACGGTCAATCAGCCCCAGCATTTT; cdr3_aa: CAWSGTVNQPQHF
v_call: TRBV2; clone_size: -; cdr3_length: 12; j_call: TRBJ1-4; d_call: -; cdr3_nt: TGTGCCACCGTCGCGTATAATGAAAAACTGTTTTTT; cdr3_aa: CATVAYNEKLFF
v_call: TRBV7-8; clone_size: -; cdr3_length: 14; j_call: TRBJ2-7; d_call: -; cdr3_nt: TGTGCCAGTGCCGGGCAGGGAATCGGGGACGAGCAGTACTTC; cdr3_aa: CASAGQGIGDEQYF
v_call: TRBV7-3; clone_size: once; cdr3_length: 12; j_call: TRBJ2-3; d_call: -; cdr3_nt: TGTGCCAGCAGCTTATCCCCAGATACGCAGTATTTT; cdr3_aa: CASSLSPDTQYF
v_call: TRBV6-5; clone_size: -; cdr3_length: 13; j_call: TRBJ1-1; d_call: -; cdr3_nt: TGTGCCAGCAGCGCCACTTGGAACACTGAAGCTTTCTTT; cdr3_aa: CASSATWNTEAFF
v_call: TRBV9; clone_size: -; cdr3_length: 12; j_call: TRBJ1-2; d_call: -; cdr3_nt: TGTGCCAGCAGCGTGTCCCGGCACGGCTACACCTTC; cdr3_aa: CASSVSRHGYTF